One and the same sample provided the 23 T cell receptor beta chains below, sequenced in a study of blood T cell repertoires in COVID-19 (dated by TCRdb to about 2020). Library prep was done by the immunoSEQ multiplex PCR assay. Not all clones reach the TCRdb copy of this immuneACCESS table, which keeps in-frame sequences only. Checked studies attribute under half of the gap to unresolved V genes and leave the rest unexplained. The sample table contains about 98,000 clones; only one count was recorded for around 85% of them. The top ten clones comprise around a tenth of the sample. Input material: peripheral blood. The receptors stem from a woman at least 80 years old with acute or convalescent COVID-19.

CDR3 nucleotides: TGCGCCAGCAGCCGGGGGGGCACACAAGAGACCCAGTACTTC. Its translation: CASSRGGTQETQYF. The chain uses TRBV5-1 and TRBJ2-5; 8 positions agree with TRBD2. Germline V gives CDR1 SGHRS, CDR2 YFSETQ. The J segment lost 2 bases and the V segment lost 4 bases, leaving 4 bases of the junction unmatched. The CDR3 runs 14 residues.

The CDR3 region has the DNA TGTGCCAGCAGCCAATCATTAGCGGGGGAGCAGTACGTC. Encoded protein: CASSQSLAGEQYV. The chain recombines TRBV3-1 (or the pseudogene TRBV3-2) with TRBJ2-7, with TRBD2 matching 8 bases. The CDR3 spans 13 residues. V lost 2 bases to trimming and J lost 7 bases; unmatched junction nucleotides: 4. Per the germline V gene, CDR1 is LGHDT and CDR2 is YNNKEL (reference sequence).

CDR3 DNA sequence: TGTGCCATCTCCGTGGCCAAAAACATTCAGTACTTC. Translating gives CAISVAKNIQYF. The rearrangement uses TRBV10-3 and TRBJ2-4; D is unclear. Per germline, CDR1 ENHRY and CDR2 SYGVKD. The CDR3 spans 12 residues. V was cut by 8 bases and J by 1 base, with 6 bases left in between.

This sequence joins TRBV14 and TRBJ1-1; D is unclear. The V gene's germline CDR1 is SGHDN and CDR2 FVKESK. The CDR3 covers 13 residues. V dropped 8 bases and J dropped 0 bases, with 10 bases sitting between them. The CDR3 sequence: CASSREMNTEAFF. DNA of the CDR3: TGTGCCAGCTCAAGGGAGATGAACACTGAAGCTTTCTTT.

V usage is TRBV19 and J usage is TRBJ2-1, with 8 nucleotides matching TRBD1. The CDR3 contains 19 residues. Germline V gene sequence: CDR1 LNHDA, CDR2 SQIVND (reference sequence). Germline trimming cut 0 bases from V and 0 bases from J; bases unmatched to any gene: 10. For the CDR3, the DNA is TGTGCCAGTAGTATAGATCCCCTCCGACAGGGGCCCTCCTACAATGAGCAGTTCTTC. This sequence encodes CASSIDPLRQGPSYNEQFF.

V usage is TRBV5-4 and J usage is TRBJ1-4; no definite D call. Per the germline V gene, CDR1 is SGHNT and CDR2 is YYREEE (reference sequence). V was cut by 4 bases and J by 0 bases, with 10 bases left in between. This CDR3 region has 15 residues. The CDR3 nucleotides read TGTGCCAGCAGCCTGGACGGTGCAACTAATGAAAAACTGTTTTTT. This codes for CASSLDGATNEKLFF.

V is TRBV6-5 and J is TRBJ2-7; 9 nucleotides line up with TRBD2. The CDR3 runs to 15 residues. Trimming took 0 bases from V and 5 from J; bases not matched to a gene: 5. Germline-derived CDR1 and CDR2 are MNHEY and SVGAGI. The chain's CDR3 is CASSYSGGGADEQYF. The DNA of the CDR3 is TGTGCCAGCAGTTACTCTGGCGGGGGGGCCGACGAGCAGTACTTC.

V gene TRBV28 combines with J gene TRBJ1-2; 10 bases agree with TRBD1. Germline CDR1 is MDHEN and CDR2 is SYDVKM. Trimming cost V 11 bases and J 8 bases; bases outside gene matches: 5. CDR3 length: 11 amino acids. The CDR3 nucleotides are TGTGCCGTTGGGACAGGGGTCGGCTACACCTTC. Its translation: CAVGTGVGYTF.

The chain carries TRBV23-1 and TRBJ1-2; D not certain. TRBV23-1 is an ORF, with its function uncertain. Deletions cut 8 bases from V and 3 bases from J, with 28 bases between. CDR3 length: 18 residues. CDR3 region: CASPLNCPDPLEDYGYTF. DNA of the CDR3: TGCGCCAGCCCATTAAATTGCCCCGACCCTCTGGAGGACTATGGCTACACCTTC.

The CDR3 region is CASSLEGGLEQYF. The CDR3 region has the DNA TGCGCCAGCAGCTTGGAGGGGGGGCTTGAGCAGTACTTC. The V gene is TRBV5-1, the J gene TRBJ2-7; D perhaps matches TRBD2 (7 bases). CDR1 SGHRS and CDR2 YFSETQ come from the germline V gene. The CDR3 consists of 13 residues. V was clipped by 0 bases and J by 7 bases, with 11 bases between them.

This clone has a handful of counts. The chain has TRBV7-7 and TRBJ2-5, with TRBD1 identical over 8 bases. J was trimmed by 4 bases and V by 5 bases; bases with no gene match: 6. The CDR3 contains 14 residues. Germline CDR1 SSHAT, CDR2 FNYEAQ (reference sequence). The DNA of the CDR3 is TGTGCCAGCAGCCCCGGACAGGGCAGAGAGACCCAGTACTTC. Protein sequence: CASSPGQGRETQYF.

This chain joins TRBV28 and TRBJ1-1; 12 bases match TRBD1. Looked up from germline, CDR1 is MDHEN and CDR2 is SYDVKM. With V trimmed by 4 bases and J by 1 base, 10 bases remained unmatched. CDR3 length equals 18 residues. CDR3 coding DNA: TGTGCCAGCAGTTCCTCCCCGGGACAGGGGGCCCGGAACACTGAAGCTTTCTTT. Protein: CASSSSPGQGARNTEAFF.

This chain uses TRBV28 with TRBJ1-2; the D is unclear. The V gene's germline CDR1 is MDHEN and CDR2 SYDVKM. The CDR3 runs 13 residues. Trimming took 3 bases from V and 7 from J, leaving 12 bases between them. CDR3 loop: CASSFNARPGYTF. The CDR3 nucleotides read TGTGCCAGCAGTTTCAACGCCAGGCCTGGCTACACCTTC.

The rearrangement links TRBV29-1 to TRBJ2-3; D possibly corresponds to TRBD1 (7 bases). The V end was cut by 7 bases, the J end by 5 bases, with 22 bases between. This CDR3 has 15 residues. Germline CDR1 is SQVTM and CDR2 is ANQGSEA. CDR3 in DNA: TGCAGCGAGTCCCGCCTCGGGACAGCGGGAGATACGCAGTATTTT. This encodes CSESRLGTAGDTQYF.

The V gene is TRBV5-5, the J gene TRBJ2-7; a possible D gene is TRBD1 (5 bases). V was clipped by 0 bases and J by 1 base, with 5 bases between them. The CDR3 contains 13 residues. CDR1 is SGHKS and CDR2 is YYEKEE in the germline V gene (reference sequence). CDR3 coding DNA: TGTGCCAGCAGCTTGGGACAGTCCTACGAGCAGTACGTC. Protein product: CASSLGQSYEQYV.

The gene calls are TRBV28 and TRBJ1-1; D not certain. This CDR3 has 12 amino acids. Germline V CDR1 and CDR2: MDHEN, SYDVKM. Trimming took off 4 bases at V and 6 bases at J, with 9 bases between the two ends. CDR3 region: CASSWQPPEAFF. The CDR3 DNA reads as TGTGCCAGCAGTTGGCAACCTCCTGAAGCTTTCTTT.

The chain links TRBV7-6 to TRBJ1-2; 10 nucleotides match TRBD1. This CDR3 comprises 14 residues. Looked up from germline, CDR1 is SGHVS and CDR2 is FNYEAQ. Germline trimming cut 5 bases from V and 7 bases from J; bases unmatched to any gene: 7. CDR3 in amino acids: CASSAWDRGGGYTF. The CDR3 DNA reads TGTGCCAGCAGCGCCTGGGACAGGGGAGGTGGCTACACCTTC.

The chain joins TRBV10-2 to TRBJ1-6, with D possibly TRBD1 on 6 matching bases. This CDR3 region has 13 residues. The V gene's germline CDR1 is WSHSY and CDR2 SAAADI. The V end lost 11 bases, the J end lost 5 bases, and 13 bases lay between the germline ends. The CDR3 sequence is CACRGGHNSPLHF. CDR3 coding DNA: TGCGCCTGCCGCGGGGGCCATAATTCACCCCTCCACTTT.

The CDR3 protein is CASSYSVRADEAFF. The CDR3 DNA follows: TGTGCCAGCAGTTACTCAGTCAGGGCTGATGAAGCTTTCTTT. This sequence joins TRBV6-2 or TRBV6-3 and TRBJ1-1; D possibly corresponds to TRBD1 (5 bases). This CDR3 region has 14 residues. V lost 0 bases and J lost 7, with 12 bases in between. Germline CDR1 is MNHEY and CDR2 is SVGEGT.

CDR3 loop: CAWSLVGLAGGGAKNIQYF. The CDR3, as DNA: TGTGCCTGGAGTCTTGTCGGGCTAGCGGGGGGCGGGGCCAAAAACATTCAGTACTTC. The chain links TRBV30 to TRBJ2-4, with 11 bases lining up with TRBD2. The V segment lost 2 bases and the J segment 1 base; nucleotides outside the gene matches: 13. The CDR3 loop spans 19 amino acids. Germline assignment: CDR1 GTSNPN and CDR2 SVGIG (reference sequence). Based on the CDR3 plus reference TRBV30 and TRBJ2-4, the full variable domain is SQTIHQWPATLVQPVGSPLSLECTVEGTSNPNLYWYRQAAGRGLQLLFYSVGIGQISSEVPQNLSASRPQDRQFILSSKKLLLSDSGFYLCAWSLVGLAGGGAKNIQYFGAGTRLSVL.

The rearrangement joins TRBV3-1 (or the pseudogene TRBV3-2) to TRBJ1-3; D might be TRBD1 (5 bases). V lost 1 base and J lost 1, with 8 bases in between. CDR3 length: 15 amino acids. CDR1 is LGHDT, CDR2 YNNKEL, per germline (reference sequence). The CDR3 nucleotides read TGTGCCAGCAGCCAAGTAGGGACTTCTGGAAACACCATATATTTT. Translation: CASSQVGTSGNTIYF.

The chain couples TRBV4-3 to TRBJ1-5; perhaps TRBD1 as D (6 bases). Germline V CDR1 and CDR2: LGHNA, YSLEER. V lost 5 bases and J lost 3, with 20 bases in between. The CDR3 runs 17 residues. The CDR3 nucleotides read TGCGCCAGCAGCAAAGGGACAAGCTTACCTCCCAATCAGCCCCAGCATTTT. Translation: CASSKGTSLPPNQPQHF.

The chain combines TRBV4-1 with TRBJ2-3; TRBD1 matches at 8 bases. The CDR3 is 14 residues long. Per the germline V gene, CDR1 is MGHRA and CDR2 is YSYEKL. The V gene end was trimmed by 4 bases and the J gene end by 6 bases; junction bases not matched to a gene: 6. In nucleotides, the CDR3 is TGCGCCAGCAGCCCGGACAGGGCTCGGGATACGCAGTATTTT. This translates into CASSPDRARDTQYF.